The 26 T cell receptor beta chains below were found in one sample sequenced in a study of cytomegalovirus exposure and HLA in healthy donors. Profiled with immunoSEQ multiplex PCR; TCRdb holds only in-frame clones, not every one. The sample holds some 140,000 clones, roughly 90% seen once. Sequences were obtained from PBMCs. These receptors were taken from a man between 18 and 35 years old in good health and CMV-seronegative.

V usage is TRBV28 and J usage is TRBJ2-7; TRBD1 aligns across 8 bases. CDR1 and CDR2 from the germline V gene are MDHEN and SYDVKM. The CDR3 is 14 residues long. The ends lost 5 bases at V and 0 bases at J; junction bases unmatched: 3. CDR3 coding DNA: TGTGCCAGCAGTCCTACAGGGGGCTCCTACGAGCAGTACTTC. Protein sequence: CASSPTGGSYEQYF. Full variable domain (outside the CDR3, taken from reference TRBV28 and TRBJ2-7): DVKVTQSSRYLVKRTGEKVFLECVQDMDHENMFWYRQDPGLGLRLIYFSYDVKMKEKGDIPEGYSVSREKKERFSLILESASTNQTSMYLCASSPTGGSYEQYFGPGTRLTVT.

V and J are TRBV7-6 and TRBJ2-5; possible D gene TRBD2, 5 bases. The germline V gene has CDR1 SGHVS and CDR2 FNYEAQ. V dropped 7 bases and J dropped 7 bases, with 10 bases sitting between them. This CDR3 has 11 amino acids. The CDR3 nucleotides read TGTGCCAGCACCCCCGGAGGGACCCAGTACTTC. Translation gives CASTPGGTQYF.

The rearrangement uses TRBV19 and TRBJ1-5; the match to TRBD1 covers 8 bases. The germline gives CDR1 LNHDA, CDR2 SQIVND (reference sequence). Unmatched junction bases numbered 8, after V lost 5 bases and J lost 5 bases. The CDR3 has 15 residues. CDR3 loop: CASSAGGVRDQPQHF. The DNA of the CDR3 is TGTGCCAGTAGTGCAGGGGGCGTAAGGGATCAGCCCCAGCATTTT.

The rearrangement links TRBV7-2 to TRBJ1-2; TRBD1 might be the D (5 bases). The CDR3 is made up of 17 amino acids. Germline V gene data show CDR1 as SGHTA and CDR2 as FQGNSA. V lost 2 bases, J lost 4 bases, and 20 bases lay in between. The CDR3 DNA sequence: TGTGCCAGCAGCTTAAAGGGGCAGGGCGAAGTCGGCTATGGCTACACCTTC. The encoded protein is CASSLKGQGEVGYGYTF.

This clone has a single count. The chain combines TRBV29-1 with TRBJ2-4, with D possibly matching TRBD1 (6 bases). V gave up 0 bases and J gave up 1 base, with 13 bases separating them. Looked up from germline, CDR1 is SQVTM and CDR2 is ANQGSEA. This CDR3 contains 16 residues. CDR3 in DNA: TGCAGCGTTGAAGACCCAGGGGCGCGGGCCAAAAACATTCAGTACTTC. Amino acid sequence: CSVEDPGARAKNIQYF. The variable domain in full, with the rest retrieved from reference TRBV29-1 and TRBJ2-4, is SAVISQKPSRDICQRGTSLTIQCQVDSQVTMMFWYRQQPGQSLTLIATANQGSEATYESGFVIDKFPISRPNLTFSTLTVSNMSPEDSSIYLCSVEDPGARAKNIQYFGAGTRLSVL.

This chain uses TRBV18 with TRBJ2-3, with no clear D. The germline V and J ends were trimmed by 4 bases and 4 bases, with 12 bases remaining between them. The germline CDR1 and CDR2 sequences are KGHSH and LQKENI. The CDR3 is 14 residues long. The CDR3 bases are TGTGCCAGCTCACTAAGCCCTGCCGCAGATACGCAGTATTTT. Protein: CASSLSPAADTQYF.

This rearrangement joins TRBV6-6 to TRBJ1-5, with 8 bases fitting TRBD1. Germline loops: CDR1 MNHNY, CDR2 SVGAGI (reference sequence). The CDR3 has 16 residues. Losses at the gene ends were 6 bases for V and 5 bases for J; bases not matched to a gene: 12. The CDR3: CASRSSGQGSHQPQHF. CDR3 DNA sequence: TGTGCCAGCAGATCTTCCGGACAGGGAAGTCATCAGCCCCAGCATTTT.

The rearrangement links TRBV5-6 to TRBJ2-7; D might be TRBD1 (5 bases). CDR3 length: 15 residues. The germline V and J ends were trimmed by 2 bases and 3 bases, with 15 bases remaining between them. The germline V gene encodes CDR1 SGHDT and CDR2 YYEEEE. The CDR3 DNA is TGTGCCAGCAGCTTTTTTTCCAGGGAATTCTACGAGCAGTACTTC. Translation: CASSFFSREFYEQYF.

This sequence joins TRBV5-5 and TRBJ2-1, with TRBD2 identical over 7 bases. With V trimmed by 4 bases and J by 5 bases, 12 bases remained unmatched. The CDR3 covers 16 residues. The V gene's germline CDR1 is SGHKS and CDR2 YYEKEE (reference sequence). Here the CDR3 DNA reads TGTGCCAGCAGCCTAGAAAGAACTAGCGTCCACAATGAGCAGTTCTTC. Its translation: CASSLERTSVHNEQFF.

This clone was seen once. The chain uses TRBV4-3 and TRBJ2-7, with 8 bases lining up with TRBD2. CDR1 is LGHNA and CDR2 is YSLEER in the germline V gene. V lost 1 base to trimming and J lost 3 bases; unmatched junction nucleotides: 5. The CDR3 is 15 residues long. CDR3 loop: CASSQGGLGYYEQYF. The CDR3 DNA reads TGCGCCAGCAGCCAAGGGGGACTAGGTTACTACGAGCAGTACTTC.

This clone was seen only once. V is TRBV30 and J is TRBJ2-7; D ambiguous. The CDR3 has 13 residues. CDR1 is GTSNPN and CDR2 is SVGIG in the germline V gene (reference sequence). Trimming stripped 4 bases from V and 6 bases from J, with 16 bases between. The CDR3 DNA reads TGTGCCTGGACAGACACCCCCTCTGGCGAGCAGTACTTC. Translating it yields CAWTDTPSGEQYF.

This chain connects TRBV10-3 to TRBJ2-7; D uncertain. This CDR3 is 15 amino acids long. Per the germline V gene, CDR1 is ENHRY and CDR2 is SYGVKD. With 0 bases removed from V and 2 bases from J, the gap between germline ends came to 11 bases. The CDR3 region is CAISESLGLTYEQYF. The DNA for the CDR3 is TGTGCCATCAGTGAGTCACTGGGCCTAACCTACGAGCAGTACTTC.

This clone was picked up a small number of times. This chain joins TRBV4-2 and TRBJ2-7; 7 bases map to TRBD1. CDR1 and CDR2 from the germline V gene are LGHNA and YNFKEQ. V shed 4 bases, J shed 1 base, and the junction held 7 bases outside the gene matches. The CDR3 loop spans 15 amino acids. The CDR3 DNA is TGTGCCAGCAGCCCCCGACAGGGTGAGTCCTACGAGCAGTACTTC. It translates to CASSPRQGESYEQYF.

The chain has TRBV5-6 and TRBJ1-1, with 8 bases lining up with TRBD1. The CDR3 sequence is 15 residues long. CDR1 is SGHDT and CDR2 is YYEEEE in the germline V gene. J gave up 1 base and V 1 base, and 3 bases lay outside the gene matches. Written as DNA, the CDR3 is TGTGCCAGCAGCTTGCAGGGGGCCTCGAACACTGAAGCTTTCTTT. Its translation: CASSLQGASNTEAFF.

The CDR3 protein is CASSPDFDEQFF. The DNA for the CDR3 is TGTGCCAGCAGCCCGGACTTCGATGAGCAGTTCTTC. The chain combines TRBV27 with TRBJ2-1, with TRBD2 as a possible D gene (5 bases). Germline V CDR1 and CDR2: MNHEY, SMNVEV (reference sequence). The CDR3 sequence is 12 residues long. V was trimmed by 6 bases and J by 8 bases, leaving 11 bases between them.

The genes are TRBV7-6 and TRBJ1-5; TRBD1 is a possible D gene (6 bases). V lost 4 bases and J 3 bases, leaving 13 bases between the germline ends. The CDR3 consists of 15 residues. Germline-derived CDR1 and CDR2 are SGHVS and FNYEAQ. In DNA form, the CDR3 reads TGTGCCAGCAGCTCCACAGGGTATCCCAATCAGCCCCAGCATTTT. It encodes CASSSTGYPNQPQHF. The full variable domain, rest sourced from reference TRBV7-6 and TRBJ1-5, is GAGVSQSPRYKVTKRGQDVALRCDPISGHVSLYWYRQALGQGPEFLTYFNYEAQQDKSGLPNDRFSAERPEGSISTLTIQRTEQRDSAMYRCASSSTGYPNQPQHFGDGTRLSIL.

The CDR3 reads CASSLGTGQGDEQFF. Here the CDR3 DNA reads TGTGCCAGCAGTTTAGGGACAGGACAAGGGGATGAGCAGTTCTTC. The chain has TRBV6-6 and TRBJ2-1, with 8 bases matching TRBD1. Germline lookup yields CDR1 MNHNY and CDR2 SVGAGI (reference sequence). J lost 8 bases, V lost 4 bases, and 10 bases had no gene match. There are 15 residues in the CDR3.

This chain uses TRBV4-1 with TRBJ2-1; the match to TRBD2 covers 7 bases. With V trimmed by 3 bases and J by 7 bases, 18 bases remained unmatched. Germline V gene lookup returns CDR1 MGHRA and CDR2 YSYEKL. This CDR3 contains 18 residues. CDR3: CASSQGSLGTTPVNEQFF. CDR3 in DNA: TGCGCCAGCAGCCAGGGGTCCCTAGGGACTACCCCCGTGAATGAGCAGTTCTTC.

The J gene is TRBJ2-1, the V gene TRBV7-2; no clear D. Germline assignment: CDR1 SGHTA and CDR2 FQGNSA. This CDR3 contains 16 residues. Trimming cost V 5 bases and J 2 bases, with 16 bases left between them. The CDR3 spells CASSPFPRLAYNEQFF. The DNA for the CDR3 is TGTGCCAGCAGCCCCTTCCCCAGACTCGCCTACAATGAGCAGTTCTTC.

The J gene is TRBJ2-5, the V gene TRBV18; maybe TRBD1 (5 bases). CDR1 is KGHSH and CDR2 is LQKENI in the germline V gene. The V gene lost 0 bases and the J gene lost 7 bases, with 15 bases spanning the gap. This CDR3 region has 15 residues. The CDR3 sequence: CASSPPLLRQGTQYF. As DNA, the CDR3 is TGTGCCAGCTCACCACCGTTACTCAGGCAGGGGACCCAGTACTTC.

This sequence joins TRBV2 and TRBJ2-1; no definite D call. CDR1 is SNHLY, CDR2 FYNNEI, per germline. The CDR3 is made up of 17 amino acids. V lost 7 bases, J lost 8 bases, and 27 bases lay in between. CDR3 coding DNA: TGTGCCAGCACCCGACCCGACGTCGGATCGAGCGAGGATGAGCAGTTCTTC. It specifies CASTRPDVGSSEDEQFF.

The gene calls are TRBV30 and TRBJ2-1, with no clear D. The V and J ends lost 4 bases and 0 bases respectively, with 7 bases between them. CDR3 length: 13 amino acids. Germline V gene data show CDR1 as GTSNPN and CDR2 as SVGIG (reference sequence). The CDR3 spells CAWNIGSYNEQFF. CDR3 in DNA: TGTGCCTGGAACATTGGCTCCTACAATGAGCAGTTCTTC.

The chain joins TRBV14 to TRBJ2-1, with D possibly TRBD2 on 6 matching bases. V lost 1 base, J lost 10 bases, and 8 bases lay in between. Looked up from germline, CDR1 is SGHDN and CDR2 is FVKESK. The CDR3 runs to 12 residues. The CDR3, as DNA: TGTGCCAGCAGCCAAGGGCGGGGCGAGCAGTTCTTC. It is translated as CASSQGRGEQFF.

The chain has TRBV19 and TRBJ1-5, with D uncertain. V was pared by 3 bases and J by 4 bases, with 10 bases between. Germline CDR1 and CDR2: LNHDA and SQIVND (reference sequence). This CDR3 contains 14 residues. This CDR3 is CASSISGENQPQHF. In nucleotides, the CDR3 is TGTGCCAGTAGTATTAGCGGGGAAAATCAGCCCCAGCATTTT. Together with reference TRBV19 and TRBJ1-5, the CDR3 gives the full variable domain: DGGITQSPKYLFRKEGQNVTLSCEQNLNHDAMYWYRQDPGQGLRLIYYSQIVNDFQKGDIAEGYSVSREKKESFPLTVTSAQKNPTAFYLCASSISGENQPQHFGDGTRLSIL.

The genes are TRBV25-1 and TRBJ2-7, with 8 bases fitting TRBD2. CDR3 length equals 14 residues. Germline CDR1 is MGHDK and CDR2 is SYGVNS. Trimming removed 1 base from V and 4 bases from J; junction bases left unmatched: 3. The DNA for the CDR3 is TGTGCCAGCAGTGAATTCAGCGGGAGTTACGAGCAGTACTTC. Translated, it gives CASSEFSGSYEQYF.

The chain employs TRBV29-1 and TRBJ1-1, with D possibly TRBD1 on 6 matching bases. The length of the CDR3 is 13 residues. Germline assignment: CDR1 SQVTM and CDR2 ANQGSEA. The V and J ends lost 2 bases and 7 bases respectively, with 14 bases between them. CDR3 nucleotide sequence: TGCAGCGTTGAACCAGGGGTAGGGGGTGAAGCTTTCTTT. This gives the protein CSVEPGVGGEAFF.